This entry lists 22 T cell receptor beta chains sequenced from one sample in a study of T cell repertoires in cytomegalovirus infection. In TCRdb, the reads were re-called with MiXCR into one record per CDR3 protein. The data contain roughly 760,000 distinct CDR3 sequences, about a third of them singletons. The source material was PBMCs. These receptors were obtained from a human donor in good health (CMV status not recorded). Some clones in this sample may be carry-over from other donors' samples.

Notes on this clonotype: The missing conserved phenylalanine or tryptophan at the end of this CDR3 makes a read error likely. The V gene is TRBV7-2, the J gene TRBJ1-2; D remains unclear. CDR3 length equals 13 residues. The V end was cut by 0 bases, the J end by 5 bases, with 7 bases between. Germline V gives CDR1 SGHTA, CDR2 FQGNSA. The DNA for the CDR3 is TGTGCCAGCAGCTTAGCGACTGTGTATGGCTACACCTCC. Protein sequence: CASSLATVYGYTS.

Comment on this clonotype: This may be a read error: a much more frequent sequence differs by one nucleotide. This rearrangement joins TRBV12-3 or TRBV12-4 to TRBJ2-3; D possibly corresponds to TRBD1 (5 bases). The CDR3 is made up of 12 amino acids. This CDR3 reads CASSKDTDTHYF. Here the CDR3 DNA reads TGTGCCAGCAGTAAGGACACAGATACGCATTATTTT.

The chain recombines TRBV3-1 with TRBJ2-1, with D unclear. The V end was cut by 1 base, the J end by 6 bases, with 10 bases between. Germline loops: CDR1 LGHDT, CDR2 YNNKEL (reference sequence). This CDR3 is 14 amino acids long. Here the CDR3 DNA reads TGTGCCAGCAGCCAAGTGGAGTCATTCAATGAGCAGTTCTTC. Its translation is CASSQVESFNEQFF.

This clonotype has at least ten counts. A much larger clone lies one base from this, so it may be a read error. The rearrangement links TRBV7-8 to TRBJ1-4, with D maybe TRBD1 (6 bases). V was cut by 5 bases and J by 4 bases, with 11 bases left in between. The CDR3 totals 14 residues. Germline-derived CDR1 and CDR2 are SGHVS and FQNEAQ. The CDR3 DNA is TGTGCCAGCAGCCCGGACAGCAGTAATGAAAAACTGTTTTTT. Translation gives CASSPDSSNEKLFF.

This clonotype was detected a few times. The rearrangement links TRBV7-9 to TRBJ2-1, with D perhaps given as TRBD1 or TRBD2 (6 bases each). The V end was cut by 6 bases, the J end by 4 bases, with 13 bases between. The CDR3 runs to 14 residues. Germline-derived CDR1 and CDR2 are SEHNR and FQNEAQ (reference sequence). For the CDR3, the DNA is TGTGCCAGCAGATCAGGGGACTTATACAATGAGCAGTTCTTC. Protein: CASRSGDLYNEQFF.

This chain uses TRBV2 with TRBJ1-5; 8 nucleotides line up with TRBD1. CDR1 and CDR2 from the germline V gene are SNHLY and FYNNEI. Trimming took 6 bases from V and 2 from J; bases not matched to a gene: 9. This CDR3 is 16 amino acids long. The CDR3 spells CASSTGQVRGNQPQHF. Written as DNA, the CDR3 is TGTGCCAGCAGCACGGGACAGGTCCGAGGCAATCAGCCCCAGCATTTT.

CDR3 coding DNA: TGTGCCACCAGCGGGAGGGACTTCCCGTTATCTTACACCGGGGAGCTGTTTTTT. This encodes CATSGRDFPLSYTGELFF. The chain joins TRBV15 to TRBJ2-2; 7 bases map to TRBD2. The germline V gene has CDR1 LNHNV and CDR2 YYDKDF (reference sequence). J was trimmed by 3 bases and V by 5 bases; bases with no gene match: 15. The CDR3 has 18 amino acids.

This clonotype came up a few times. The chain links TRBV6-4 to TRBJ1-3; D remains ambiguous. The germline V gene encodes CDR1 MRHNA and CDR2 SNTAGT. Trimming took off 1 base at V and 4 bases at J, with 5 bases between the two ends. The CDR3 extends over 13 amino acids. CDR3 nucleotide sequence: TGTGCCAGCAGTGACTTTCCGGGAAACACCATATATTTT. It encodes CASSDFPGNTIYF.

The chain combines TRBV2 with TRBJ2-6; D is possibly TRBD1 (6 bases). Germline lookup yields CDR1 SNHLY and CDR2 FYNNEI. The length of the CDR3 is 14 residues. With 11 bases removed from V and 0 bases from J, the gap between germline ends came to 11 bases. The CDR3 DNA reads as TGTGCCGGGGGCCGGAGCTCTGGGGCCAACGTCCTGACTTTC. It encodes CAGGRSSGANVLTF.

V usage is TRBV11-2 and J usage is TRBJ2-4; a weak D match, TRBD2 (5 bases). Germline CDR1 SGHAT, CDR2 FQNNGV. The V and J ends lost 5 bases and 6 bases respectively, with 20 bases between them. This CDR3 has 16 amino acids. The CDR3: CASSAEGLAPRNIQYF. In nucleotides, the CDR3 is TGTGCCAGCAGCGCAGAGGGCCTAGCTCCCAGAAACATTCAGTACTTC.

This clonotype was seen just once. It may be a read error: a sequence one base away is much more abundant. The DNA for the CDR3 is TGTGCCAGCAGCCTAGGGACTAGCGGGAAGGGAAGGGAGACCCAGTCCTTC. Its translation: CASSLGTSGKGRETQSF. The chain employs TRBV7-2 and TRBJ2-5; 13 bases agree with TRBD2. Germline assignment: CDR1 SGHTA and CDR2 FQGNSA. The CDR3 has 17 residues.

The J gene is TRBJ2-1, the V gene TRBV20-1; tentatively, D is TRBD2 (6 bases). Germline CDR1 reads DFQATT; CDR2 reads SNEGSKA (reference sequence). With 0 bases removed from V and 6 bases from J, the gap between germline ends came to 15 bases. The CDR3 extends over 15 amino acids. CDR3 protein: CSARDAGLSLNEQFF. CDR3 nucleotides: TGCAGTGCTAGAGATGCGGGATTGTCCCTCAATGAGCAGTTCTTC.

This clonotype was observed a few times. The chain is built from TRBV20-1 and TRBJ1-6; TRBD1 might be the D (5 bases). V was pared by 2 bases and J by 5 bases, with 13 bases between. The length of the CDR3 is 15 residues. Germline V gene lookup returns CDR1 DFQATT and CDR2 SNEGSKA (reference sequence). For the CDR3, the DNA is TGCAGTGCTAGATTCGGGGGACTTGATAATTCACCCCTCCACTTT. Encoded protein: CSARFGGLDNSPLHF.

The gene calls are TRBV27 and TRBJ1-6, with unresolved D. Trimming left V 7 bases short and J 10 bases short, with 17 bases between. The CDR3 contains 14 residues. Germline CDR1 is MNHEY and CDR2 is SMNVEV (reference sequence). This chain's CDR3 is CASTMGLGGSPLHF. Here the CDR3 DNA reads TGTGCCAGCACTATGGGGTTGGGCGGATCACCCCTCCACTTT.

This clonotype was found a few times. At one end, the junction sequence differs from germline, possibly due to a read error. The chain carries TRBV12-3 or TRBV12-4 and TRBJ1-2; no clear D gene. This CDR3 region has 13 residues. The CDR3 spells CASSLVQNYGHTF. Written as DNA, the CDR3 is TGTGCCAGCAGTTTGGTGCAGAACTATGGCCACACCTTC.

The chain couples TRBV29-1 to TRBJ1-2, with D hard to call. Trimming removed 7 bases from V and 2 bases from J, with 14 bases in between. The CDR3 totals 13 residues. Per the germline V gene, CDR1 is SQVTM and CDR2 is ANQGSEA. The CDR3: CSALVDHNYGYTF. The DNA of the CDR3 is TGCAGCGCCCTGGTCGATCACAACTATGGCTACACCTTC.

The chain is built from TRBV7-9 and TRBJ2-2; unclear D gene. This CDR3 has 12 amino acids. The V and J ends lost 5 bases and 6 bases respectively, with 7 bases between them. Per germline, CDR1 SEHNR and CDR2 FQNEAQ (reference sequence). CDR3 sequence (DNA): TGTGCCAGCAGCCCTCCTGCCGGGGAGCTGTTTTTT. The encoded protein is CASSPPAGELFF.

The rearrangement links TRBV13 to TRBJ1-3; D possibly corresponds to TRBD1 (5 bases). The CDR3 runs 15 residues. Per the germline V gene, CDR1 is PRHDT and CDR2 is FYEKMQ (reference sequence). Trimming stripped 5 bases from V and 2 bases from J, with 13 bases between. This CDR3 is CASSRGGNPGNTIYF. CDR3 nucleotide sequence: TGTGCCAGCAGCCGTGGGGGGAACCCTGGAAACACCATATATTTT.

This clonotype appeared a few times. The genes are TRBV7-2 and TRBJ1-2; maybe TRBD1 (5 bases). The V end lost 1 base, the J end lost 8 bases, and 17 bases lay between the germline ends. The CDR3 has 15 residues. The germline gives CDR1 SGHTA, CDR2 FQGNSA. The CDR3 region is CASSLDGGYQGGYTF. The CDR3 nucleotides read TGTGCCAGCAGCTTAGATGGGGGATATCAGGGAGGCTACACCTTC.

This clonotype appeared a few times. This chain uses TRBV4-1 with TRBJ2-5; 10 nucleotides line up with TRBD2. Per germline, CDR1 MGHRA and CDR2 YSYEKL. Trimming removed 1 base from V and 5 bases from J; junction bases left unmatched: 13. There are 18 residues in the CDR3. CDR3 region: CASSQVARGTSEGETQYF. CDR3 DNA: TGCGCCAGCAGCCAAGTGGCAAGGGGGACTAGCGAAGGGGAGACCCAGTACTTC.

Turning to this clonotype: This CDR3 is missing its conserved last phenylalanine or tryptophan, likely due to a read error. This chain's CDR3 is CASSLAEGRGFGTQYL. In DNA form, the CDR3 reads TGTGCCAGCAGCTTAGCGGAAGGACGGGGATTTGGGACCCAGTACTTA. The rearrangement joins TRBV7-8 to TRBJ2-5; D is possibly TRBD2 (5 bases). V shed 0 bases and J shed 7 bases, with 18 bases lying between them. The CDR3 spans 16 residues. CDR1 is SGHVS, CDR2 FQNEAQ, per germline.

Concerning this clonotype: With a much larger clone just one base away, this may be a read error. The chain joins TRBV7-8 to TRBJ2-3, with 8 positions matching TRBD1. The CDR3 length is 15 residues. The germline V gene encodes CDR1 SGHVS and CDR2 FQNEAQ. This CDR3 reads CDSSLSRTGSDTQYF. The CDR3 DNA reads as TGTGACAGCAGCTTATCCAGGACAGGGTCAGATACGCAGTATTTT.